What follows is one T cell receptor beta chain and its context. The sample belongs to a study of blood T cell repertoires in COVID-19. In the study overall: The origin of the acute and convalescent COVID-19 samples was the United States, Italy and Spain. PBMCs, B-cell-depleted T cells, or T cells provided the cDNA or gDNA that made up the material.

CDR1 and CDR2 (germline): ENHRY, SYGVKD. Trimming took off 4 bases at V and 3 bases at J, with 7 bases between the two ends. There are 12 residues in the CDR3. Original handling: From reference gene primer amplification, estimates of nucleated cell counts were derived. Sequenced by immunoSEQ multiplex PCR; TCRdb stores in-frame clones only, minus some. That table gives V, J and clone size, and the DNA gave D and trimming. The sample has hundreds of thousands of clones, more than 70% seen once. Sequenced material: peripheral blood. The receptor was derived from a woman aged 45-59 years with acute or convalescent COVID-19. The J gene is TRBJ2-7, the V gene TRBV10-3; D is unresolved. This CDR3 is CAISVEDYEQYF. For the CDR3, the DNA is TGTGCCATCAGTGTCGAGGACTACGAGCAGTACTTC.